This T cell receptor (beta chain) was documented in a study of T-cell reconstitution after alpha-beta-depleted transplantation in children. The CDR3 has 19 residues. From germline, CDR1 is SSHAT and CDR2 FNYEAQ (reference sequence). This clonotype was counted only a few times. One junction end disagrees with the germline gene, perhaps due to a read error. Using unique molecular identifiers, the investigators prepared the TCRbeta library. TCRdb re-analysed the PCR reads in MiXCR, keeping a single row per CDR3 protein. Here the sample spans some 80,000 distinct CDR3 sequences, around a sixth being singletons.

The source of this sequence is a male patient under 10 years old who had a stem cell transplant for acute lymphoblastic leukemia, so the T cells may come from the graft donor. This specimen consisted of PBMCs, mostly from graft donor cells, obtained 360 days after TCRalphabeta/CD19-depleted stem cell transplant. This chain joins TRBV7-7 and TRBJ2-1; 8 bases align to TRBD2. CDR3 loop: CASSPVFGLAGSSYNEQFF. The CDR3 nucleotides read TGTGCTAGCAGCCCTGTCTTCGGGCTAGCGGGTAGCTCCTACAATGAGCAGTTCTTC.